This is a list of T cell receptor beta chains from one sample in a study of graft-versus-host responses after intestinal transplantation. Their specific antigens are unknown. Repertoires were generated with immunoSEQ multiplex PCR, while TCRdb's copy carries only in-frame clones and drops some. This sample has about 94,000 clones, with 90% to 95% found just once. The source was unstimulated CD8+ T cells sorted from spleen or lymph node cells, collected before intestinal transplant. These TCRs come from a human donor who received an intestinal transplant. Each CDR3 is given with its conserved first and last residue.

J: TRBJ1-1; V: TRBV13; CDR3: CASSHEPNTEAFF
J: TRBJ2-7; V: TRBV10-2; CDR3: CASSVAGQGIYEQYF
J: TRBJ1-2; V: TRBV19; CDR3: CASSISQYYGYTF
J: TRBJ2-5; V: TRBV29-1; CDR3: CSVERGQLGETQYF
J: TRBJ2-7; V: TRBV7-9; CDR3: CASSARSLANEQYF
J: TRBJ1-2; V: TRBV27; CDR3: CASSLSGGANYGYTF
J: TRBJ2-2; V: TRBV4-1; CDR3: CASSQAMGRPGELFF
J: TRBJ2-7; V: TRBV5-6; CDR3: CASSSWFGQGKVTDEQYF
J: TRBJ1-1; V: TRBV13; CDR3: CASSLGRLNTEAFF
J: TRBJ2-5; V: TRBV27; CDR3: CASSLTGQGGLSQETQYF
J: TRBJ2-4; V: TRBV19; CDR3: CASSIPPGRDHKNIQYF
J: TRBJ2-3; V: TRBV28; CDR3: CANRDLSTDTQYF
J: TRBJ1-1; V: TRBV6-1; CDR3: CASSPQGLNTEAFF
J: TRBJ2-7; V: TRBV4-1; CDR3: CATASIGDYEQYF
J: TRBJ1-5; V: TRBV19; CDR3: CASSIVGTGGQPQHF
J: TRBJ2-1; V: TRBV5-6; CDR3: CASSSGGTGFNEQFF
J: TRBJ2-1; V: TRBV11-2; CDR3: CASSLGQHSSYNEQFF
J: TRBJ1-1; V: TRBV5-6; CDR3: CASSYGQGPAPNTEAFF
J: TRBJ1-6; V: TRBV4-1; CDR3: CASSQGAGQGLSPLHF
J: TRBJ2-6; V: TRBV10-2; CDR3: CASSEQAAYSGANVLTF
J: TRBJ2-1; V: TRBV28; CDR3: CASGQDSYNEQFF
J: TRBJ2-7; V: TRBV4-1; CDR3: CASSHGQGASYEQYF
J: TRBJ2-7; V: TRBV7-9; CDR3: CASSLAASYEQYF
J: TRBJ2-3; V: TRBV11-3; CDR3: CASSLGSRARATDTQYF
J: TRBJ2-7; V: TRBV30; CDR3: CAWSPSGTPAYEQYF